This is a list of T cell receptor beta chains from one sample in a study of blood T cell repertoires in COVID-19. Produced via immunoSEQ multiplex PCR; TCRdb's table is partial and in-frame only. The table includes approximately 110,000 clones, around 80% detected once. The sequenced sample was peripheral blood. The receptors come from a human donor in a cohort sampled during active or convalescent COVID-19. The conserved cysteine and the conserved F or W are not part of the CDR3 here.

CDR3 protein: ASSQGSSAVGTDTQY
V gene: TRBV4-1

CDR3 protein: ASSLVLAANTGELF
V gene: TRBV11-2

CDR3 protein: ASSSSPAGQITDTQY
V gene: TRBV4-3

CDR3 protein: ASSYWGQHGYT
V gene: TRBV6-5

CDR3 protein: SVEGGESSYEQY
V gene: TRBV29-1

CDR3 protein: ASSPGQNSGNTIY
V gene: TRBV7-2

CDR3 protein: ASSRGDRGYEQY
V gene: TRBV5-1

CDR3 protein: ASSSLRGQNSPLH
V gene: TRBV11-2

CDR3 protein: ASSYTRTVNTEAF
V gene: TRBV6-5

CDR3 protein: ASSDTGGDTEAF
V gene: TRBV10-2

CDR3 protein: ASSYRSRSYEQY
V gene: TRBV6-6

CDR3 protein: ASSELGGGGNEQF
V gene: TRBV2

CDR3 protein: SVSGGESSYNEQF
V gene: TRBV29-1

CDR3 protein: ASSEEGQTGNQPQH
V gene: TRBV2

CDR3 protein: ATRGTNTEAF
V gene: TRBV6-4

CDR3 protein: ASSFSGGQPQH
V gene: TRBV7-9

CDR3 protein: ASSTRLGSYNEQF
V gene: TRBV13

CDR3 protein: ASSGTGSYHTIY
V gene: TRBV2

CDR3 protein: ASSQASGGAGTQY
V gene: TRBV5-1

CDR3 protein: ASSQVGTGEST
V gene: TRBV7-2

CDR3 protein: AISESVFNYGYT
V gene: TRBV10-3

CDR3 protein: ASSSRDRTEEQY
V gene: TRBV7-2

CDR3 protein: ASRPDKNTGELF
V gene: TRBV2

CDR3 protein: ASSTQTSGSYNEQF
V gene: TRBV19

CDR3 protein: ASSPHCGGHQPQH
V gene: TRBV11-3

CDR3 protein: ASSLAQPNYEQY
V gene: TRBV7-9

CDR3 protein: ASSDHDSLFEKLF
V gene: TRBV9

CDR3 protein: ASSFGTPFSPLH
V gene: TRBV19

CDR3 protein: ASSVQISGNTIY
V gene: TRBV9

CDR3 protein: ASSLIASGSLEQY
V gene: TRBV5-6

CDR3 protein: ASSLWLVGQGFYEQY
V gene: TRBV7-8

CDR3 protein: ASSRLPGGGGSNQPQH
V gene: TRBV7-2

CDR3 protein: ASSLAGTKEQY
V gene: TRBV5-4

CDR3 protein: ASSRGQGNTGELF
V gene: TRBV4-1

CDR3 protein: ASHSGTGKNQPQH
V gene: TRBV19

CDR3 protein: AWGGLAGAYNEQF
V gene: TRBV30

CDR3 protein: ATSDGYGTGSTDTQY
V gene: TRBV24-1

CDR3 protein: ASSLRGNTIY
V gene: TRBV13

CDR3 protein: ASSLSGGRFGEKLF
V gene: TRBV11-2

CDR3 protein: ASSDQTGGYEQY
V gene: TRBV6-1

CDR3 protein: AWSRLGLKQH
V gene: TRBV30

CDR3 protein: ASSSGQARGETQY
V gene: TRBV7-2

CDR3 protein: ASSLDGGQREAF
V gene: TRBV7-2

CDR3 protein: ASSLVPEERYTQY
V gene: TRBV5-1

CDR3 protein: AWRGSGSVNEQF
V gene: TRBV30

CDR3 protein: ASSYLTGEGYT
V gene: TRBV6-2/TRBV6-3

CDR3 protein: ATSTTNTGELF
V gene: TRBV24-1

CDR3 protein: ASRAGGNQETQY
V gene: TRBV6-1

CDR3 protein: ASRGGQDQETQY
V gene: TRBV7-9

CDR3 protein: ASTGGGNEQF
V gene: TRBV12-3/TRBV12-4

CDR3 protein: ASSSVWTVYNEQF
V gene: TRBV7-2

CDR3 protein: ASSFDGSSGNTIY
V gene: TRBV7-3

CDR3 protein: ASSSGLAGPYEQY
V gene: TRBV5-4